The clone carrying this T cell receptor beta chain has more than one count but fewer than ten. Its target is not known. The source of the sample is a study of cytomegalovirus exposure and HLA in healthy donors. Study-wide findings and caveats: For most subjects, TCR beta sequences were reported to predict HLA-A and HLA-B alleles with accuracy. As a later analysis revealed, the rate of TCR association differed by HLA locus, with DRB1 most and HLA-C fewest.

V shed 6 bases, J shed 3 bases, and the junction held 4 bases outside the gene matches. Germline assignment: CDR1 SNHLY and CDR2 FYNNEI. The CDR3 extends over 14 amino acids. Primers included in the PCR were 60 Vbeta and 13 Jbeta primers. Methods used by the authors: Roughly 80 million unique TCR beta chains, about 11 million of them shared, were counted by a later analysis. Produced via immunoSEQ multiplex PCR; TCRdb's table is partial and in-frame only. V and J calls and clone size come straight from that table; D and trimming were deduced from the DNA. The table lists about 140,000 clones, just under 80% of them singletons.

The receptor was derived from a man aged 25-45 years in good health and CMV-seronegative. The J gene is TRBJ2-7, the V gene TRBV2, with 11 bases identical to TRBD2. The sample consisted of PBMCs. The CDR3 here is CASRTSGENYEQYF. As DNA, the CDR3 is TGTGCCAGCAGGACTAGCGGGGAAAACTACGAGCAGTACTTC.